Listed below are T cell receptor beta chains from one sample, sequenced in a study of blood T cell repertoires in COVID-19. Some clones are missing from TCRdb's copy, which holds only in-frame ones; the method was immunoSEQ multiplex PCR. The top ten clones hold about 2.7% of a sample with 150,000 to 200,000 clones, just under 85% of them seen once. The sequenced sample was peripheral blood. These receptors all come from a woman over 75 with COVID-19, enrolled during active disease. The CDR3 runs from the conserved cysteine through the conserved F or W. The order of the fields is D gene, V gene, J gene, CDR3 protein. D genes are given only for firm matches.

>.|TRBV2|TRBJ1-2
CASSTDSAGYTF
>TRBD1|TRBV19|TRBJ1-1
CASSSPGQGLKEAFF
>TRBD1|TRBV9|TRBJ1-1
CASSPQGGAYTEAFF
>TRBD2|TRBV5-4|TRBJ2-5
CASSPGLAGAYQETQYF
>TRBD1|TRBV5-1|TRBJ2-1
CASSLADRTFYNEQFF
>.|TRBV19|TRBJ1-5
CASSMYSGGNQPQHF
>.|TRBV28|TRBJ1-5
CASRPHRGNQPQHF
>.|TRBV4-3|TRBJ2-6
CASSQGLTSYSGANVLTF
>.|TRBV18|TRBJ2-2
CASSPSGRGNTGELFF
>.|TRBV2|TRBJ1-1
CASSDGGADTEAFF
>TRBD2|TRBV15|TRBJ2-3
CATSSLAGDIDTQYF
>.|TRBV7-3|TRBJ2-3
CASSLNYADTQYF
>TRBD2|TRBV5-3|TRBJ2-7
CARSTTGTSPSYEQYF
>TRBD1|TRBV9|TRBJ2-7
CASSATGGGSREQYF
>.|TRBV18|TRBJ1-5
CASSPVQGYNQPQHF
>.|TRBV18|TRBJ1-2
CASSPTEDYGYTF
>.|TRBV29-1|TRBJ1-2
CSAPDRTSWSGYTF
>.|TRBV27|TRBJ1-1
CASGRVFGAFF
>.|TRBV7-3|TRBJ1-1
CASSRNSHTEAFF
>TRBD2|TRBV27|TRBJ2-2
CASRVLAGAYTGELFF
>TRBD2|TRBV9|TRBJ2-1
CASCSGGAGEQFF
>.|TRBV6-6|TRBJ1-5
CASSYYQDSNQPQHF
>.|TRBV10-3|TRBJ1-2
CAISESPGFHYGYTF
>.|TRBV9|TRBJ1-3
CASSTQTSGNTIYF
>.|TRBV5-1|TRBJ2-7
CASSLSLADEQYF
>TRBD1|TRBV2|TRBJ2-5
CASRDFTGGAETQYF
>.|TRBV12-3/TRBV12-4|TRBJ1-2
CASSLNSGYGYTF
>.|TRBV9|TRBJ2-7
CASSAMGGAASEQYF
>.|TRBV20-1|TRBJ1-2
CSAGPRDGYTF
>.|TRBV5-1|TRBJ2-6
CASHFSGANVLTF
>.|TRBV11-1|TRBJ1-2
CASSKTDNYGYTF
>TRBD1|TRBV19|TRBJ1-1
CASSRQGLNTEAFF
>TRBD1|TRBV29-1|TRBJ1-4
CSVRTGQGSEKLFF
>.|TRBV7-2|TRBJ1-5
CASSKQGPGNQPQHF
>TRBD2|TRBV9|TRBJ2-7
CASSERGGAGPREQYF
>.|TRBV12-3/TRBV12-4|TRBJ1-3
CAARVAGNTIYF
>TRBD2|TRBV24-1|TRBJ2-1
CATSDRFSGREQNEQFF
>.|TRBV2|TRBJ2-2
CASSGQAKAFFTGELFF
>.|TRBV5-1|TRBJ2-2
CASSSRGTSFTGELFF
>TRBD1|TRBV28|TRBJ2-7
CASTSQGAQSYEQYF
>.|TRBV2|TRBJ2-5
CASNFQGETQYF
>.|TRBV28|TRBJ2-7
CASIGRNEQYF
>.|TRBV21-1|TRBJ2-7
CASSKVMSTPSYEQYF
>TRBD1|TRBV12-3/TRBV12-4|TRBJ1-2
CASIRDRAYGYTF
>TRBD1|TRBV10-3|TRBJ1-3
CAISALDRGTGNTIYF
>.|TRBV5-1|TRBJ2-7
CASSVTASYEQYF
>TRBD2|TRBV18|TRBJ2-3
CASSLSGRAGDTQYF
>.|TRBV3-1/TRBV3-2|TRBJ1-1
CASSQRPGSEAFF
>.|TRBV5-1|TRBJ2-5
CASSLGTIQETQYF
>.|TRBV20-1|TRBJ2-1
CSTEVYNEQFF
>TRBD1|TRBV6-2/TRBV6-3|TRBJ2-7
CASSRTGGVYEQYF
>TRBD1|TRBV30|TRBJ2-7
CAWTTGTYEQYF
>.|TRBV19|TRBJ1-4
CASRKGAAATNEKLFF
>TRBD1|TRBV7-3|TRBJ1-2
CASSLSGQGASGYTF
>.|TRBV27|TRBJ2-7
CASSFLGGFDEQYF
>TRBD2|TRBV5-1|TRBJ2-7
CASSPGTRGEQYF
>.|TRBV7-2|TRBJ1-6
CASTYSKGRVWSPLHF
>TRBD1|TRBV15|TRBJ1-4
CATSRGQEEKLFF
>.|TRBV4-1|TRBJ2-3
CASSQSPYRDRRDTQYF
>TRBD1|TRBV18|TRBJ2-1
CASSPKDRTGYNEQFF